This section outlines one TCR beta chain sequence together with its context. Its specificity is not known. The sample originates from a study of vaccination effects on CD4 cells after COVID-19. ViraFEST assay sequencing came after antigen-specific CD4+ T cells were expanded with viral peptide pools. The culture ran for nine to ten days, and then CD4+ T cells were isolated. Vaccine recipients lacked prior SARS-CoV-2 infection and had negative nucleocapsid antibodies. Some clones are missing from TCRdb's copy, which holds only in-frame ones; the method was immunoSEQ multiplex PCR. The table lists roughly 35,000 clones, roughly 72% of them singletons. Losses at the gene ends were 3 bases for V and 4 bases for J; bases not matched to a gene: 4. The germline CDR1 and CDR2 sequences are SGHNT and YYREEE (reference sequence). The length of the CDR3 is 15 residues.

The gene calls are TRBV5-4 and TRBJ2-7, with 13 nucleotides matching TRBD2. The sequence was collected from a human donor who received a COVID-19 vaccine. The sequencing used CD4+ T cells from PBMCs cultured with HCoV-OC43 spike peptides, collected before COVID-19 vaccination. Subset reported: HCoV-OC43 spike overlapping peptide pool stimulation. CDR3 region: CASSYGLAGAYEQYF. CDR3 sequence (DNA): TGTGCCAGCAGCTATGGACTAGCGGGAGCGTACGAGCAGTACTTC.